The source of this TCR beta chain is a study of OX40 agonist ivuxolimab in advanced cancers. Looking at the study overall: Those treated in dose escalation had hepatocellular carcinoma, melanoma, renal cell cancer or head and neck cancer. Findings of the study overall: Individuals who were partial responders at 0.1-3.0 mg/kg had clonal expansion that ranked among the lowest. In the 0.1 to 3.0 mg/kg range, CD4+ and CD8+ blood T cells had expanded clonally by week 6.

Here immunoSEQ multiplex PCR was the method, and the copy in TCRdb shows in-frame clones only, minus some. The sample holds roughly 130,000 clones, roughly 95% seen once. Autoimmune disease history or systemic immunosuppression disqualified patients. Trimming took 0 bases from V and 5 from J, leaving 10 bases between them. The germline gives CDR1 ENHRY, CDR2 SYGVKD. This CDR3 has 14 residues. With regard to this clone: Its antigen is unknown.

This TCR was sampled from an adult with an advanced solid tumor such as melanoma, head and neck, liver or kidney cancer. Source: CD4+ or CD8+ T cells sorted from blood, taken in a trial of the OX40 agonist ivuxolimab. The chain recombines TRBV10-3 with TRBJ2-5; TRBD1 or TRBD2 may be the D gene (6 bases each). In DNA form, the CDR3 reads TGTGCCATCAGTGAGTCGGGGGCGGGGGAGACCCAGTACTTC. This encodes CAISESGAGETQYF.